The 21 T cell receptor beta chains listed next were all sequenced from one sample in a study of cytomegalovirus exposure and HLA in healthy donors. The PCR made use of 60 Vbeta and 13 Jbeta primers. Only in-frame clones appear in the TCRdb table, and some are missing; sequencing was by immunoSEQ multiplex PCR. The data hold around 110,000 clones, with about 80% observed a single time. Sequencing was done on a sample of PBMCs. The receptors stem from a man younger than 45 in good health and CMV-seropositive.

Written as DNA, the CDR3 is TGCGCCAGCAGCTTGAAGGCGGGAACCGGTGAGCAGTTCTTC. As protein: CASSLKAGTGEQFF. The chain employs TRBV5-1 and TRBJ2-1, with D possibly TRBD2 on 6 matching bases. The V end lost 1 base, the J end lost 9 bases, and 14 bases lay between the germline ends. The CDR3 is 14 amino acids. Germline loops: CDR1 SGHRS, CDR2 YFSETQ.

This chain links TRBV6-5 with TRBJ2-7; possibly TRBD2 for D (5 bases). Germline CDR1 and CDR2: MNHEY and SVGAGI. V lost 7 bases and J lost 3, with 19 bases in between. The CDR3 contains 15 residues. Here the CDR3 reads CASKGGRILGYEQYF. The CDR3 nucleotides read TGTGCCAGCAAGGGTGGGAGAATTTTGGGCTACGAGCAGTACTTC.

This clone has just one count. The rearrangement uses TRBV30 and TRBJ2-2; TRBD1 matches at 9 bases. The trim removed 8 bases at V and 6 bases at J, leaving 4 bases unmatched. The CDR3 sequence is 12 residues long. Germline assignment: CDR1 GTSNPN and CDR2 SVGIG (reference sequence). CDR3 nucleotide sequence: TGTGCCCGGACAGGGGTTGCCGGGGAGCTGTTTTTT. As protein: CARTGVAGELFF.

V gene TRBV7-6 combines with J gene TRBJ2-3; no clear D gene. The germline CDR1 and CDR2 sequences are SGHVS and FNYEAQ. V lost 4 bases, J lost 0 bases, and 11 bases lay in between. CDR3 length: 15 residues. This chain's CDR3 is CASSWAGASTDTQYF. The CDR3 bases are TGTGCCAGCAGCTGGGCAGGCGCTAGCACAGATACGCAGTATTTT.

V gene TRBV4-3 combines with J gene TRBJ2-7; TRBD2 aligns across 7 bases. The CDR3 loop spans 17 amino acids. The junction had 10 bases not matched to a gene; V was cut back by 0 bases and J by 2 bases. Germline V lookup: CDR1 LGHNA, CDR2 YSLEER. CDR3 sequence: CASSQDFPGSGTYEQYF. The CDR3, as DNA: TGCGCCAGCAGCCAAGATTTTCCGGGGAGCGGGACCTACGAGCAGTACTTC.

V and J are TRBV4-2 and TRBJ2-7, with D uncertain. The CDR3 covers 14 residues. Trimming took 1 base from V and 5 from J, leaving 12 bases between them. CDR1 is LGHNA and CDR2 is YNFKEQ in the germline V gene. The CDR3 DNA is TGTGCCAGCAGCCAAGTTGAGTACCCCAACGAGCAGTACTTC. Amino acids: CASSQVEYPNEQYF.

The chain recombines TRBV18 with TRBJ1-1; D is possibly TRBD1 (5 bases). The CDR3 is made up of 15 amino acids. Germline V gene data show CDR1 as KGHSH and CDR2 as LQKENI. V was clipped by 6 bases and J by 0 bases, with 14 bases between them. The CDR3 is CASSGGSVVNTEAFF. The CDR3 DNA is TGTGCCAGCTCTGGGGGGTCAGTTGTGAACACTGAAGCTTTCTTT.

This sequence joins TRBV28 and TRBJ2-7; 9 bases fit TRBD1. The V and J ends lost 2 bases and 7 bases, in that order; junction bases with no gene match: 0. The V gene's germline CDR1 is MDHEN and CDR2 SYDVKM. The CDR3 totals 12 residues. The CDR3: CASSLGTGEQYF. CDR3 nucleotide sequence: TGTGCCAGCAGTTTAGGGACAGGGGAGCAGTACTTC. The full variable domain, completed using reference TRBV28 and TRBJ2-7, is DVKVTQSSRYLVKRTGEKVFLECVQDMDHENMFWYRQDPGLGLRLIYFSYDVKMKEKGDIPEGYSVSREKKERFSLILESASTNQTSMYLCASSLGTGEQYFGPGTRLTVT.

This clone was recorded only once. The V gene is TRBV7-9, the J gene TRBJ2-7; D ambiguous. This CDR3 comprises 13 residues. Trimming took 5 bases from V and 5 from J, leaving 13 bases between them. Germline CDR1 reads SEHNR; CDR2 reads FQNEAQ (reference sequence). DNA for the CDR3: TGTGCCAGCAGCCTAGGTATGGGCGACGAGCAGTACTTC. This encodes CASSLGMGDEQYF.

This clone was counted a single time. The gene calls are TRBV7-2 and TRBJ2-1; D might be TRBD2 (5 bases). The CDR3 totals 15 residues. Germline V gene data show CDR1 as SGHTA and CDR2 as FQGNSA. Trimming left V 1 base short and J 5 bases short, with 12 bases between. The CDR3 protein is CASSLGAGSHNEQFF. In nucleotides, the CDR3 is TGTGCCAGCAGCTTAGGGGCGGGCAGCCACAATGAGCAGTTCTTC.

This clone was detected only a few times. CDR3 region: CASSRTGGSTEAFF. In DNA, the CDR3 is TGTGCCAGCAGCAGGACAGGGGGAAGCACTGAAGCTTTCTTT. V gene TRBV5-6 combines with J gene TRBJ1-1, with TRBD1 identical over 10 bases. This CDR3 comprises 14 residues. Losses at the gene ends were 4 bases for V and 4 bases for J; bases not matched to a gene: 4. Germline values: CDR1 SGHDT, CDR2 YYEEEE.

V and J are TRBV11-2 and TRBJ2-1, with D uncertain. The CDR3 has 11 residues. CDR1 is SGHAT and CDR2 is FQNNGV in the germline V gene. Trimming left V 5 bases short and J 8 bases short, with 7 bases between. CDR3 bases: TGTGCCAGCAGCATGATAGATGAGCAGTTCTTC. The encoded protein is CASSMIDEQFF.

V usage is TRBV21-1 and J usage is TRBJ1-2; TRBD1 is the table's D call, not checked against the DNA. TRBV21-1 is designated a pseudogene. This CDR3 contains 17 residues. The CDR3 nucleotides are TGTGCCAGCAGCGAACATGGGCGGACAGGGGTCAGCGCTGGCTACACCTTC. Protein product: CASSEHGRTGVSAGYTF.

This clone appeared a single time. The CDR3 is CASSFLQGRQPQHF. As DNA, the CDR3 is TGTGCCAGCAGTTTCCTACAGGGGAGACAGCCCCAGCATTTT. This sequence joins TRBV27 and TRBJ1-5; TRBD1 aligns across 7 bases. The V and J ends lost 3 bases and 7 bases, in that order; junction bases with no gene match: 6. CDR3 length: 14 amino acids. The germline V gene encodes CDR1 MNHEY and CDR2 SMNVEV (reference sequence).

The rearrangement links TRBV6-5 to TRBJ1-2, with 7 bases fitting TRBD1. Germline V gene lookup returns CDR1 MNHEY and CDR2 SVGAGI. The V and J ends lost 8 bases and 5 bases, in that order; junction bases with no gene match: 8. The CDR3 is made up of 13 amino acids. CDR3 DNA sequence: TGTGCCAGCTCCAGGGGACAGTATTATGGCTACACCTTC. Residues: CASSRGQYYGYTF.

The chain joins TRBV5-1 to TRBJ2-5, with D unresolved. V was shortened by 2 bases and J by 0 bases, with 8 bases between the two germline ends. The CDR3 sequence is 14 residues long. Germline values: CDR1 SGHRS, CDR2 YFSETQ. CDR3 protein: CASSFIQYQETQYF. The CDR3 DNA is TGCGCCAGCAGCTTTATACAGTACCAAGAGACCCAGTACTTC.

This chain uses TRBV23-1 with TRBJ1-1; D is undetermined. TRBV23-1 is filed as an ORF, its function uncertain. The ends were cut back, 4 bases at V and 11 bases at J, with 23 bases in the middle. The length of the CDR3 is 15 residues. CDR3 coding DNA: TGCGCCAGCAGTCGACGCGCGGCCGACGGGATAAGGGCTTTCTTT. Protein product: CASSRRAADGIRAFF.

The rearrangement links TRBV7-2 to TRBJ2-5; TRBD1 might be the D (6 bases). V was cut by 5 bases and J by 4 bases, with 20 bases left in between. Germline CDR1 is SGHTA and CDR2 is FQGNSA. The CDR3 covers 16 residues. The CDR3 loop is CASSKLGRGSRETQYF. In DNA, the CDR3 is TGTGCCAGCAGCAAGCTAGGTAGGGGGTCCAGAGAGACCCAGTACTTC.

The V call is TRBV7-9, the J call TRBJ1-5; D unresolved. The CDR3 spans 13 residues. Germline values: CDR1 SEHNR, CDR2 FQNEAQ (reference sequence). Trimming stripped 5 bases from V and 3 bases from J, with 8 bases between. Here the CDR3 reads CASSLGLNQPQHF. The DNA of the CDR3 is TGTGCCAGCAGCCTAGGGCTCAATCAGCCCCAGCATTTT.

The V and J genes are TRBV11-1 and TRBJ2-1, with 11 positions matching TRBD1. Germline V lookup: CDR1 SGHAT, CDR2 FQDESV (reference sequence). The V and J ends lost 1 base and 7 bases, in that order; junction bases with no gene match: 6. This CDR3 is built from 16 residues. CDR3 nucleotide sequence: TGTGCCAGCAGCTTAGAAAGGACAGGGGGCATAAATGAGCAGTTCTTC. This gives the protein CASSLERTGGINEQFF.

This clone was counted once. The V gene is TRBV9, the J gene TRBJ2-3, with D perhaps matching TRBD2 (5 bases). CDR1 is SGDLS and CDR2 is YYNGEE in the germline V gene. V dropped 3 bases and J dropped 3 bases, with 20 bases sitting between them. The CDR3 is 17 residues long. CDR3 DNA sequence: TGTGCCAGCAGCGAACTATTCGAGGGCGCCGAGACAGATACGCAGTATTTT. Translating it yields CASSELFEGAETDTQYF.